In its sample, the clone carrying this T cell receptor beta chain was seen a few times. Its antigen remains unknown. The sample belongs to a study of response to subunit inactivated influenza vaccine. Findings and caveats of the study: It was the authors' suggestion that each seasonal influenza vaccination recruits few new T cells.

Trimming cost V 3 bases and J 4 bases; bases outside gene matches: 7. The CDR3 length is 16 residues. CDR1 SGDLS and CDR2 YYNGEE come from the germline V gene. MiXCR was run by TCRdb on the RT-PCR reads, yielding one entry per CDR3 protein. The table lists approximately 160,000 distinct CDR3 sequences, about 10% of them singletons. The chain employs TRBV9 and TRBJ2-2; TRBD1 matches at 9 bases. Sequenced here: CD8+ T cells sorted from PBMCs, sampled less than 30 months after vaccination. The TCR was taken from a man aged 50 to 69 who received an inactivated influenza vaccine. CDR3 amino acids: CASSAPGQGLTGELFF. The CDR3 DNA reads as TGTGCCAGCAGCGCCCCGGGACAGGGCCTCACCGGGGAGCTGTTTTTT.